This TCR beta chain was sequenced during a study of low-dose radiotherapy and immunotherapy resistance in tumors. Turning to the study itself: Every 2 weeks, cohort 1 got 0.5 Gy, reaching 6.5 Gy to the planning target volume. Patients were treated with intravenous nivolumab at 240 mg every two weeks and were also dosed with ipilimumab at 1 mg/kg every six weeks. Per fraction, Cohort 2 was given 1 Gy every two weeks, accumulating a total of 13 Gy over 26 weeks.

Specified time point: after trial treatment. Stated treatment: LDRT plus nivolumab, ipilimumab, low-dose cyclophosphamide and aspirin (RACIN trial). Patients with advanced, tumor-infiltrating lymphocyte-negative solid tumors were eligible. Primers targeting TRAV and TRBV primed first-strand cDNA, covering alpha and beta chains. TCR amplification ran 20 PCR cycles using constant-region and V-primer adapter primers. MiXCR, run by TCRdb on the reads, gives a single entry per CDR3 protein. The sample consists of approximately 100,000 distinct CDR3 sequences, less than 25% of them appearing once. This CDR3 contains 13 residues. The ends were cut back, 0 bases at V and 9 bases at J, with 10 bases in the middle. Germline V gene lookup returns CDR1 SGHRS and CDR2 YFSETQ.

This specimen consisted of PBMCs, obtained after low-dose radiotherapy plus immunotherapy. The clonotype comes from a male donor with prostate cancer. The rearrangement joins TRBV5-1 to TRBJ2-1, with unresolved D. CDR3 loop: CASSLGPTSEQFF. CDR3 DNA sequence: TGCGCCAGCAGCTTGGGGCCAACCAGTGAGCAGTTCTTC.